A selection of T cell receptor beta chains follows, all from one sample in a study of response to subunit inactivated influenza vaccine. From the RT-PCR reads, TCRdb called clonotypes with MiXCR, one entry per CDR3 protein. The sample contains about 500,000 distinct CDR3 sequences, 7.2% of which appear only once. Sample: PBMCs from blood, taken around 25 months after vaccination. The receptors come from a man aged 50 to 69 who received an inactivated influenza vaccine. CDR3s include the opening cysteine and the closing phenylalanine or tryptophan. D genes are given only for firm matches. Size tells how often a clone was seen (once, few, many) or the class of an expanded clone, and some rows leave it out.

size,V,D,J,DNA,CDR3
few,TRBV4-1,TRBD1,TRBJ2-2,TGCGCCAGCAGCTATAGGACAGGTTCGACCGGGGAGCTGTTTTTT,CASSYRTGSTGELFF
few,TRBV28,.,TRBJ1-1,TGTGCCAGCAGTAGAAATCCGAACACTGAAGCTTTCTTT,CASSRNPNTEAFF
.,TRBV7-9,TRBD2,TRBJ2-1,TGTGCCAGCAGCCCGGGCCCCGGACTAGCGGGATTAGGAGAGCAGTTCTTC,CASSPGPGLAGLGEQFF
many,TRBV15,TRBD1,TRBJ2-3,TGTGCCACCAGCAGCCCCGGGACAGGGATAGCAGATACGCAGTATTTT,CATSSPGTGIADTQYF
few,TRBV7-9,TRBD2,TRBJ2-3,TGTGCCAGCGGAGGGACTAGCGGGAGGGCCAGGGATACGCAGTATTTT,CASGGTSGRARDTQYF
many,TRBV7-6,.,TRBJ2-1,TGTGCCAGCAGCGAAGCAGAGGGCTTCTACAATGAGCAGTTCTTC,CASSEAEGFYNEQFF
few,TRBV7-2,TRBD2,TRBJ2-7,TGTGCCAGCAGCCCGGGACTAGCGCGCAGGGAGCAGTACTTC,CASSPGLARREQYF
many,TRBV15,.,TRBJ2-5,TGTGCCACCAGCAAACAAGAGACCCAGTACTTC,CATSKQETQYF
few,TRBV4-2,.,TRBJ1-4,TGTGCCAGCAGCCAAGATGTCCGGCGAGGGAATGAAAAACTGTTTTTT,CASSQDVRRGNEKLFF
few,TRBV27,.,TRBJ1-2,TGTGCCAGCAGCAGAACAGGCCGCCCATATGGCTACACCTTC,CASSRTGRPYGYTF
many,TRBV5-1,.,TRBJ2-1,TGCGCCAGCAGCGGAACTGGGGGCTCCTACAATGAGCAGTTCTTC,CASSGTGGSYNEQFF
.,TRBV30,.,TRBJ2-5,TGTGCCTGGAGTGGACAGCAAGAGACCCAGTACTTC,CAWSGQQETQYF
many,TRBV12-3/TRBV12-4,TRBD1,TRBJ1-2,TGTGCCAGCAGTCGTCCGGGACAGGGAACGAGTGGCTACACCTTC,CASSRPGQGTSGYTF
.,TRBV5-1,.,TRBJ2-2,TGCGCCAGCGGGGTTTTCCTGGCCAACACCGGGGAGCTGTTTTTT,CASGVFLANTGELFF
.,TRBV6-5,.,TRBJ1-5,TGTGCCAGCAGTTACTCCCCGGGGGAGGATCAGCCCCAGCATTTT,CASSYSPGEDQPQHF
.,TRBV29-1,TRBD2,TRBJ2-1,TGCAGCGTTGGATTCAGCGGGAGCTACAATGAGCAGTTCTTC,CSVGFSGSYNEQFF
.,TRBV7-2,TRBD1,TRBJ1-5,TGTGCCAGCAGCTCGGGACAGCGCAATCAGCCCCAGCATTTT,CASSSGQRNQPQHF
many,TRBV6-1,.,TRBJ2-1,TGTGCCAGCAGCCGAGGGACTGGCTCCTACAATGAGCAGTTCTTC,CASSRGTGSYNEQFF
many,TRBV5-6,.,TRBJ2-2,TGTGCCAGCACCTCGGGACTCCGAGTCAACACCGGGGAGCTGTTTTTT,CASTSGLRVNTGELFF
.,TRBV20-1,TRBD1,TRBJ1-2,TGCAGTGCTAGTAAGGGGGCCTATGGCTACACCTTC,CSASKGAYGYTF
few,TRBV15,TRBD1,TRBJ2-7,TGTGCCACCATGGGACAGGGTAAAACCGAGCAGTACTTC,CATMGQGKTEQYF
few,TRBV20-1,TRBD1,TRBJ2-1,TGCAGTGCTAGAGAGACAGGGGGCGCTTACAATGAGCAGTTCTTC,CSARETGGAYNEQFF
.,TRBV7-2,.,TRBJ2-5,TGTGCCAGCAGTCAAACCAGGGGAATTCCAGAGACCCAGTACTTC,CASSQTRGIPETQYF
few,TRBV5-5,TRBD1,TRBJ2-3,TGTGCCAGCAGCGGCTCCGGGACAGGGTCAGATACGCAGTATTTT,CASSGSGTGSDTQYF
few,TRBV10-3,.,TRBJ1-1,TGTGCCATCAGTGAGGACAGCCTGGGAAGAGAAGCTTTCTTT,CAISEDSLGREAFF
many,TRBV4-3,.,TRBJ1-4,TGCGCCAGCAGCCAAGAGCCAGGGGTTTTTGAAAAACTGTTTTTT,CASSQEPGVFEKLFF
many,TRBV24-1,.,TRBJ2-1,TGTGCCACCAGTGATCCCGCCGTTCTAGGGAATGAGCAGTTCTTC,CATSDPAVLGNEQFF
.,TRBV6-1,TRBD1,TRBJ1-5,TGTGCCAGCAGGCGGACCGGGACAGGGGGCAGTCAGCCCCAGCATTTT,CASRRTGTGGSQPQHF
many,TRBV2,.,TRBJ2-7,TGTGCCAGCAGCCCGGGGAGGGGGCGGTGGGAGCAGTACTTC,CASSPGRGRWEQYF
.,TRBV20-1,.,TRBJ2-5,TGCAGTGCTAGAGGGTGGCGGGAGACCCAGTACTTC,CSARGWRETQYF
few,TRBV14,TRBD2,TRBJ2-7,TGTGCCAGCAGCCAAGATCCGGGAGGTGGGTACGAGCAGTACTTC,CASSQDPGGGYEQYF
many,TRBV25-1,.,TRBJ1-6,TGTGCCAGCAGTGCGACAGCCTATAATTCACCCCTCCACTTT,CASSATAYNSPLHF
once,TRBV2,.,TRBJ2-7,TGTGCCAGCAGTGTCGGGGTGGGCAAAGGCGAGCAGTACTTC,CASSVGVGKGEQYF
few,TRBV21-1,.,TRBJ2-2,TGTGCCAGCAGCAAACAGACGGGGACAGGGAGGTTGTGGAACACCGGGGAGCTGTTTTTT,CASSKQTGTGRLWNTGELFF
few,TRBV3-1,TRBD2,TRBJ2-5,TGTGCCAGCAGGCCTAGCGGGAGAGGGACCCAGTACTTC,CASRPSGRGTQYF
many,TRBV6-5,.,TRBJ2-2,TGTGCCAGCAGTTACTCGGCCGGGACATTAAACACCGGGGAGCTGTTTTTT,CASSYSAGTLNTGELFF
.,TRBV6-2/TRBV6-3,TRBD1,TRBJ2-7,TGTGCCAGCAGTTACTCGACAGGGGGTCCCCCTACCTACGAGCAGTACTTC,CASSYSTGGPPTYEQYF
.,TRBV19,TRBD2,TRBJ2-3,TGTGCCAGTAGAGCGGGATCGCCAGATACGCAGTATTTT,CASRAGSPDTQYF
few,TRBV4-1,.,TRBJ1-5,TGCGCCAGCAGCCAAGAACCGGGAGCGCATCAGCCCCAGCATTTT,CASSQEPGAHQPQHF
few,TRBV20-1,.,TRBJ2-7,TGCAGTGCTCTAGGGGTCCGTCGGGGTATCTACGAGCAGTACTTC,CSALGVRRGIYEQYF
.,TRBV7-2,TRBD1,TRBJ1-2,TGTGCCAGCAGCAGAGATGGGACAGTTTATGGCTACACCTTC,CASSRDGTVYGYTF
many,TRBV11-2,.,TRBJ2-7,TGTGCCAGCGGGGAGGGGGTGACTAATTCCTACGAGCAGTACTTC,CASGEGVTNSYEQYF
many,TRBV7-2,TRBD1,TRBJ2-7,TGTGCCAGCAGGAAAAATTTTGGGACAGCCTACGAGCAGTACTTC,CASRKNFGTAYEQYF
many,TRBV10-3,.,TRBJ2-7,TGTGCCATCTTTACTGTGGTGCAGTACTTC,CAIFTVVQYF
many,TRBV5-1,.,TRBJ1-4,TGCGCCAGCAGCTTAGGCTTTCGGGATGAAAAACTGTTTTTT,CASSLGFRDEKLFF
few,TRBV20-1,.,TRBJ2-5,TGCAGTGCTAGAGATTCCCTCTATAACCAAGAGACCCAGTACTTC,CSARDSLYNQETQYF
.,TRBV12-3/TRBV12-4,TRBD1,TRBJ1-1,TGTGCCAGCAGATGGGACAGAGACACTGAAGCTTTCTTT,CASRWDRDTEAFF
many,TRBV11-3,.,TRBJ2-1,TGTGCCAGCAGCTTAGACGGGCCCCGTGAGCAGTTCTTC,CASSLDGPREQFF
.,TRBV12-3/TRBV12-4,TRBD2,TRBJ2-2,TGTGCCAGCAGGAAAGCGGGAGGCCCCACCGGGGAGCTGTTTTTT,CASRKAGGPTGELFF
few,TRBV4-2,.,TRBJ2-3,TGTGCCAGCAAAGGGGGGGCTACTACAGATACGCAGTATTTT,CASKGGATTDTQYF
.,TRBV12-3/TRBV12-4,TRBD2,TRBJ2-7,TGTGCCAGCAGTTTAAGGGACCCCCGGGAGGGACACGAGCAGTACTTC,CASSLRDPREGHEQYF